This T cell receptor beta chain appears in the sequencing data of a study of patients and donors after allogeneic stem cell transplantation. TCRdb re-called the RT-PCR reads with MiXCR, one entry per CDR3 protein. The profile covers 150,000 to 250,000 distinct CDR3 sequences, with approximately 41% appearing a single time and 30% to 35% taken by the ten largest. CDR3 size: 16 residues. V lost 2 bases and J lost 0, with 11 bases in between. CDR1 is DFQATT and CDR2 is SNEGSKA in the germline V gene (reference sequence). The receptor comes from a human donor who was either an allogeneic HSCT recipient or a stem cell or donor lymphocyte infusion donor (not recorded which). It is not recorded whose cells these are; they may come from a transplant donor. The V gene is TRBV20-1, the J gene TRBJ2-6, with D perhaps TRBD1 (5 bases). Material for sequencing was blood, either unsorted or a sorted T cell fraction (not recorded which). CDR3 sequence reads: CSARTTESSGANVLTF. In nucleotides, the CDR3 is TGCAGTGCTAGAACGACAGAGAGCTCTGGGGCCAACGTCCTGACTTTC.